This T cell receptor beta chain derives from a study of CD8 T cells in ankylosing spondylitis. The study, taken as a whole, reports: Prior work had noted some motif variants in reactive arthritis blood and synovial fluid. Within ankylosing spondylitis blood, a TCR beta motif made up of under 10 highly homologous variants appeared to be characteristic. CD8+ cells made up the disease-linked clones, which were relatively rare in peripheral blood.

Molecular-barcoded quantitative 5'-RACE produced these TCR beta libraries. In TCRdb, the 5' RACE reads were re-called with MiXCR into one record per CDR3 protein. Counted here are about 210,000 distinct CDR3 sequences, 7.3% occurring once; the ten biggest clones make up 14%. Germline V gene data show CDR1 as LGHNA and CDR2 as YSLEER. V lost 4 bases and J lost 1; bases outside the gene matches: 2. There are 15 residues in the CDR3. This clonotype was seen many times. Its target is unknown. The TCR originated in a male donor with ankylosing spondylitis. Sequenced material: blood, either unsorted or a sorted T cell fraction (not recorded which). The chain employs TRBV4-3 and TRBJ2-4; 9 bases are shared with TRBD1. CDR3 region: CASSRTGDAKNIQYF. The CDR3 DNA sequence: TGCGCCAGCAGCCGGACAGGGGATGCCAAAAACATTCAGTACTTC.